This T cell receptor beta chain originates from a study of shared clonotypes between healthy human individuals. Sequencing was performed with immunoSEQ multiplex PCR; in TCRdb, only in-frame clones are kept and a portion is missing. In the table there are around 2.5 million clones, 90% to 95% of which are singletons. V trimming: 4 bases; J trimming: 4 bases; junction bases outside the gene matches: 7. This CDR3 is 15 amino acids long. Germline V CDR1 and CDR2: SGHNT, YYREEE (reference sequence). Findings and caveats of the study: In general, naive subsets displayed greater estimated richness than memory subsets did. In the sorted subsets, rarefaction showed sequencing was incomplete despite large depth.

A remark on this clone: Its antigen remains unidentified.

The sequenced material came from naive CD4+ T cells from PBMCs. Documented subset: CD45RA+ positively selected. The origin of this receptor is a man younger than 35 in good health. Some clones in this sample may be carry-over from other donors' samples. The chain is built from TRBV5-4 and TRBJ1-4, with 7 bases fitting TRBD1. The DNA of the CDR3 is TGTGCCAGCAGCAGCCAGACAGGGAATAATGAAAAACTGTTTTTT. This gives the protein CASSSQTGNNEKLFF. The whole variable domain, filled in from reference TRBV5-4 and TRBJ1-4, reads ETGVTQSPTHLIKTRGQQVTLRCSSQSGHNTVSWYQQALGQGPQFIFQYYREEENGRGNFPPRFSGLQFPNYSSELNVNALELDDSALYLCASSSQTGNNEKLFFGSGTQLSVL.